This TCR beta chain was documented in a study of PD-1 blockade in classical Hodgkin lymphoma. Whole-study results and caveats: The drivers behind the repertoire differences, possibly disease activity or prior therapy, remain undefined.

The method was immunoSEQ multiplex PCR; TCRdb's version includes in-frame clones alone and lacks a portion of them. The sample lists 40,000 to 65,000 clones; approximately 86% were seen once. Germline V CDR1 and CDR2: SNHLY, FYNNEI. The CDR3 has 13 amino acids. V lost 6 bases, J lost 5 bases, and 13 bases lay in between. Of note for this clone: Its specificity is not known.

Time point here: cycle 4 day 1 (C4D1), after more than five weeks of nivolumab. Relapse after autologous stem cell transplantation occurred in every patient, and brentuximab vedotin exposure varied. The sequencing here drew on peripheral blood mononuclear cells (PBMCs), taken before the fourth cycle of nivolumab. This chain links TRBV2 with TRBJ2-5; D not certain. This clonotype originated in a human donor with classical Hodgkin lymphoma. CDR3 DNA: TGTGCCAGCAGCGTCAGGTTGGCGGAGACCCAGTACTTC. It is translated as CASSVRLAETQYF.